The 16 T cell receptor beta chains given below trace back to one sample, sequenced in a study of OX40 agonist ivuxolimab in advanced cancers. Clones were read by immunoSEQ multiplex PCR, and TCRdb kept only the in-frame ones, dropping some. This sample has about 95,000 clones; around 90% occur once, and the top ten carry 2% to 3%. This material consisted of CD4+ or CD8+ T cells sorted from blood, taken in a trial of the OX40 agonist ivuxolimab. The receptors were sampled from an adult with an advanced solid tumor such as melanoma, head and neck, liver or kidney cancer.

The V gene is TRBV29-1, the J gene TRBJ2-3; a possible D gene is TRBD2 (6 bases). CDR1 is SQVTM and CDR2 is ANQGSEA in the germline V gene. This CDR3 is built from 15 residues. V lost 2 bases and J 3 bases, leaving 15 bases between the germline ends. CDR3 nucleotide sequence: TGCAGCGTTGAAAGCGGCGGGGTAGGAACAGATACGCAGTATTTT. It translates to CSVESGGVGTDTQYF.

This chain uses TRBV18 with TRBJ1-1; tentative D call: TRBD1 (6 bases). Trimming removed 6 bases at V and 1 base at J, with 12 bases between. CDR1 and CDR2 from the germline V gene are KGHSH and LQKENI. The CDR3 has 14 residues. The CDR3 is CASSPSDRNTEAFF. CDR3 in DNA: TGTGCCAGCTCCCCGTCGGACAGGAACACTGAAGCTTTCTTT.

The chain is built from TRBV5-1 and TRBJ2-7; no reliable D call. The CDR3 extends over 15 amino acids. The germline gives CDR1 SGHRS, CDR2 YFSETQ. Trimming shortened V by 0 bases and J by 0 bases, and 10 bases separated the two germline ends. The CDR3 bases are TGCGCCAGCAGCTTGGTAGCCAGCAGCTCCTACGAGCAGTACTTC. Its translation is CASSLVASSSYEQYF.

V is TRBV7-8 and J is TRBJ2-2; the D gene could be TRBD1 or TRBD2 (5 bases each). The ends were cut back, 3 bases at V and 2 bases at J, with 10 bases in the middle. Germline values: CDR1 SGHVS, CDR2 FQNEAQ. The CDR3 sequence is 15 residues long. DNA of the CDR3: TGTGCCAGCAGCTTCGGGGCGCATAACACCGGGGAGCTGTTTTTT. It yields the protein CASSFGAHNTGELFF.

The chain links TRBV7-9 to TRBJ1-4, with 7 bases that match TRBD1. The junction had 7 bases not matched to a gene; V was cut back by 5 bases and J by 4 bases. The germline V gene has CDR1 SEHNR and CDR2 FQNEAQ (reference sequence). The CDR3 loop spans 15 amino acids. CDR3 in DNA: TGTGCCAGCAGCCTTCAAGGGACAGATAATGAAAAACTGTTTTTT. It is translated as CASSLQGTDNEKLFF.

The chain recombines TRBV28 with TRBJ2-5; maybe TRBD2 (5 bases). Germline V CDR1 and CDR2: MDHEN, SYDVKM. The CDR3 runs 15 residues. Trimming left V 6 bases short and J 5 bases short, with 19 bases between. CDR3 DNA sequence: TGTGCCAGCAGGGAAACGACGGAAAGGAGGGAGACCCAGTACTTC. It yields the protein CASRETTERRETQYF.

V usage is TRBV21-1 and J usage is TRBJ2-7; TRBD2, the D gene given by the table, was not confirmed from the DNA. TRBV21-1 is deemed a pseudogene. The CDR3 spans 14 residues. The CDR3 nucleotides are TGTGCCAGCACCCCGGGACTACGATGCTACGAGCAGTACTTC. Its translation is CASTPGLRCYEQYF.

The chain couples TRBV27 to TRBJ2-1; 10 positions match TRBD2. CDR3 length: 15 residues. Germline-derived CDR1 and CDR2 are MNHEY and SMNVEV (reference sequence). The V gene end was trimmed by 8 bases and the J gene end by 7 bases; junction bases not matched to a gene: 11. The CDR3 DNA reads TGTGCCAGCCAGAGAGCGGGAGGGTTTGTAAATGAGCAGTTCTTC. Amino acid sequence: CASQRAGGFVNEQFF.

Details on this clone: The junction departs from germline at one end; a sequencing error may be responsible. CDR3 region: CASSLAQGAFNF. CDR3 DNA sequence: TGTGCCAGCAGCTTGGCCCAGGGGGCCTTCAACTTC. The V call is TRBV5-4, the J call TRBJ2-5; 8 bases line up with TRBD1. The CDR3 loop spans 12 amino acids. Germline loops: CDR1 SGHNT, CDR2 YYREEE (reference sequence).

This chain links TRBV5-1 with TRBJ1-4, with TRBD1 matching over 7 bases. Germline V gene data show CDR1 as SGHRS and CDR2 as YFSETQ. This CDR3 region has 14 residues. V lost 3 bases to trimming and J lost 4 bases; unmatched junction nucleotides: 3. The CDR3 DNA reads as TGCGCCAGCAGCTCCGGACAGGTTAATGAAAAACTGTTTTTT. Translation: CASSSGQVNEKLFF.

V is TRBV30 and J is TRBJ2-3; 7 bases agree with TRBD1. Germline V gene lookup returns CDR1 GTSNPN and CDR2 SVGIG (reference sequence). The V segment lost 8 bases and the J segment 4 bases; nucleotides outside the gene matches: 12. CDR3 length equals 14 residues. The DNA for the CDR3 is TGTGCCCTAGAAAGGGGGCTGGGGGCAGATACGCAGTATTTT. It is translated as CALERGLGADTQYF. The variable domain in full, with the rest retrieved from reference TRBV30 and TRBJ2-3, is SQTIHQWPATLVQPVGSPLSLECTVEGTSNPNLYWYRQAAGRGLQLLFYSVGIGQISSEVPQNLSASRPQDRQFILSSKKLLLSDSGFYLCALERGLGADTQYFGPGTRLTVL.

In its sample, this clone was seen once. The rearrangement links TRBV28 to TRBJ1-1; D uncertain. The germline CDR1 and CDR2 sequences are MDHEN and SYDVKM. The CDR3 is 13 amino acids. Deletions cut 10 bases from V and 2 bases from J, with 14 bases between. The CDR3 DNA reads TGTGCCATCACGTGGGGTACTAACACTGAAGCTTTCTTT. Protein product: CAITWGTNTEAFF.

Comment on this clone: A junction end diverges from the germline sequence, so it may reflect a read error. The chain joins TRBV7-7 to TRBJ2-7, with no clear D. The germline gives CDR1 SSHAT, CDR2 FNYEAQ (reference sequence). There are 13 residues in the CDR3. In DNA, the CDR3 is TGTGCTAGCAGCCTACAACCGGGCGACGAGCAGTACTTC. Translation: CASSLQPGDEQYF.

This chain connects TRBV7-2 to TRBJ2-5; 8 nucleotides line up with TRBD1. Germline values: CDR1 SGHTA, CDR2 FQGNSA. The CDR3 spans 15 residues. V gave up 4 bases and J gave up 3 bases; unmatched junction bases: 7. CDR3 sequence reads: CASSSRTGKEETQYF. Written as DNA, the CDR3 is TGTGCCAGCAGCTCACGGACAGGGAAAGAAGAGACCCAGTACTTC.

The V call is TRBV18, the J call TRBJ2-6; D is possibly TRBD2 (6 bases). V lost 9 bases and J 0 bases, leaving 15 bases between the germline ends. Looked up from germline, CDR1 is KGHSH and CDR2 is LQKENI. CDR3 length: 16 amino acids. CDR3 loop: CASSTLGGSGANVLTF. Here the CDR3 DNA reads TGTGCCAGTTCCACCCTGGGGGGCTCTGGGGCCAACGTCCTGACTTTC.

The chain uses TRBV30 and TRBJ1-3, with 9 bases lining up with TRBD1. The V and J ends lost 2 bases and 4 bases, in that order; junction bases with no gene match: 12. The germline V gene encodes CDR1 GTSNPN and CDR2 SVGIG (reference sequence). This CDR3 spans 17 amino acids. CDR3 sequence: CAWSPRPGQGAGNTIYF. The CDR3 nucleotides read TGTGCCTGGAGTCCACGACCGGGACAGGGAGCAGGAAACACCATATATTTT.